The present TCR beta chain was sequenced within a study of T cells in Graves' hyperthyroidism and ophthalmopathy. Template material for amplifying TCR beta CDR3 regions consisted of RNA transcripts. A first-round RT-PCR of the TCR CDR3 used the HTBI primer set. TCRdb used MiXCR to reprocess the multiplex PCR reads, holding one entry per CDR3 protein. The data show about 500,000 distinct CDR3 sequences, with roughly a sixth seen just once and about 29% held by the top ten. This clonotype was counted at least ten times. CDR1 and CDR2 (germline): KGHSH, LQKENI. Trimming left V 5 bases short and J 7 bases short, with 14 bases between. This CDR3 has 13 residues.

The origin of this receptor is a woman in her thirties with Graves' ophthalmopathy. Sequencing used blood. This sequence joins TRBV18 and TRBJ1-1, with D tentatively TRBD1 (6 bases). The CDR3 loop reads CASSKRTDVEAFF. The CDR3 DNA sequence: TGTGCCAGCTCAAAGCGGACAGACGTTGAAGCTTTCTTT.